In its sample, the clone carrying this T cell receptor beta chain was seen a few times. Its target is not known. This entry comes from a study of T cells after yellow fever vaccination. The germline gives CDR1 MGHDK, CDR2 SYGVNS. The CDR3 is made up of 15 amino acids. Deletions cut 3 bases from V and 1 base from J, with 12 bases between. General study points: Clonotypes shared by both compartments, CD4 and CD8, made up a small share. Within FACS-sorted repertoires, abundant clonotypes contaminating from the bulk population could be present.

The study made its TCR cDNA through 5'RACE template switching. That step introduced a universal primer site along with UMIs. TCRdb re-called the 5' RACE reads through MiXCR, storing one row per CDR3 protein. The sample has around 400,000 distinct CDR3 sequences, roughly 12% seen once. This TCR came from a man aged 18 to 30 who received the YFV17D yellow fever vaccine. The sample in question was PBMCs, obtained on the day of the first yellow fever vaccination. The V gene is TRBV25-1, the J gene TRBJ2-5; TRBD2 might be the D (6 bases). CDR3 DNA: TGTGCCAGCAGTGAGCCTAGGGACTTCCAAGAGACCCAGTACTTC. Its protein is CASSEPRDFQETQYF. Supplemented by reference TRBV25-1 and TRBJ2-5, the full variable domain reads EADIYQTPRYLVIGTGKKITLECSQTMGHDKMYWYQQDPGMELHLIHYSYGVNSTEKGDLSSESTVSRIRTEHFPLTLESARPSHTSQYLCASSEPRDFQETQYFGPGTRLLVL.